The 28 T cell receptor beta chains presented below share a single source sample, sequenced in a study of sequential checkpoint blockade in melanoma (dated by TCRdb to the late 2010s). The library was made by the immunoSEQ multiplex PCR assay. The source is immuneACCESS, and TCRdb retained only in-frame sequences with V and J called. Part of the clones is not carried over; for the studies checked, unresolved V genes explain less than half of this, and the remainder is unexplained. In this sample the table shows about 13,000 clones, about 73% of which occur a single time. The ten largest make up 30% to 40% of the sample. The treatment or condition label here, explained by the study, means: randomized to nivolumab then ipilimumab (arm A) or the reverse (arm B). The specimen was CD8+ T cells sorted from blood (inferred from file names), collected from a patient given nivolumab and ipilimumab in sequence. The receptors stem from a human donor with melanoma.

The rearrangement uses TRBV12-2 and TRBJ1-6; the D call in the table, TRBD1, was not verified against the DNA. TRBV12-2 is labeled a pseudogene. This CDR3 contains 14 residues. CDR3: CASRLTRVNSPLHF. CDR3 DNA sequence: TGTGCAAGTCGCTTAACCAGGGTTAATTCACCCCTCCACTTT.

V usage is TRBV23-1 and J usage is TRBJ2-6; D may be TRBD2 (5 bases). TRBV23-1 is treated as an ORF (open reading frame) with a function not yet certain. The CDR3 sequence is 17 residues long. V dropped 6 bases and J dropped 2 bases, with 17 bases sitting between them. The CDR3 region is CASRLQPPGTGANVLTF. CDR3 DNA sequence: TGCGCCAGCAGACTCCAGCCACCCGGGACTGGGGCCAACGTCCTGACTTTC.

The rearrangement joins TRBV5-1 to TRBJ2-1, with 13 nucleotides matching TRBD2. The CDR3 runs 18 residues. Per the germline V gene, CDR1 is SGHRS and CDR2 is YFSETQ. The junction had 8 bases not matched to a gene; V was cut back by 0 bases and J by 5 bases. The CDR3 nucleotides are TGCGCCAGCAGCTTGGATATATCGGGACTAGCGGGACACAATGAGCAGTTCTTC. It translates to CASSLDISGLAGHNEQFF.

The V call is TRBV10-3, the J call TRBJ2-7, with D possibly matching TRBD2 (5 bases). V lost 5 bases to trimming and J lost 3 bases, with 11 bases between them. Germline V gene data show CDR1 as ENHRY and CDR2 as SYGVKD. This CDR3 has 13 residues. The CDR3 nucleotides are TGTGCCATCAGTACTCGGGGAGACTACGAGCAGTACTTC. Its translation: CAISTRGDYEQYF.

This clone has a handful of counts. The V and J genes are TRBV27 and TRBJ2-7; 7 bases fit TRBD2. With 4 bases clipped from V and 5 bases from J, the junction kept 5 bases outside the gene matches. This CDR3 comprises 13 residues. Germline assignment: CDR1 MNHEY and CDR2 SMNVEV (reference sequence). DNA for the CDR3: TGTGCCAGCAGTTCCACTAGCGTGGACGAGCAGTACTTC. Translation: CASSSTSVDEQYF.

This clone was seen only once. The rearrangement links TRBV7-3 to TRBJ2-1, with 11 bases aligning to TRBD2. Germline lookup yields CDR1 SGHTA and CDR2 FQGTGA. J was trimmed by 5 bases and V by 5 bases; bases with no gene match: 8. CDR3 size: 16 residues. As DNA, the CDR3 is TGTGCCAGCAGCCCTTACTTAGCGGGAGGGGACAATGAGCAGTTCTTC. Translation gives CASSPYLAGGDNEQFF.

The chain uses TRBV6-5 and TRBJ2-2; D gene ambiguous. V lost 7 bases to trimming and J lost 0 bases, with 12 bases between them. Germline V CDR1 and CDR2: MNHEY, SVGAGI. The CDR3 sequence is 15 residues long. The CDR3 bases are TGTGCCAGCATAGTTTCAACTCCGAACACCGGGGAGCTGTTTTTT. Translated: CASIVSTPNTGELFF.

The chain links TRBV4-1 to TRBJ2-1; 10 nucleotides agree with TRBD2. This CDR3 is 15 amino acids long. CDR1 and CDR2 from the germline V gene are MGHRA and YSYEKL. J was trimmed by 8 bases and V by 3 bases; bases with no gene match: 7. The CDR3 reads CASSHSAGGIDEQFF. The CDR3 DNA reads as TGCGCCAGCAGCCATTCAGCGGGGGGGATTGATGAGCAGTTCTTC.

This clone occurred a few times. This chain connects TRBV30 to TRBJ2-3; 10 positions agree with TRBD1. Germline-derived CDR1 and CDR2 are GTSNPN and SVGIG (reference sequence). The V and J ends lost 5 bases and 6 bases, in that order; junction bases with no gene match: 8. This CDR3 is built from 14 residues. CDR3 residues: CAWGLTGGADTQYF. CDR3 nucleotide sequence: TGTGCCTGGGGGTTGACAGGGGGCGCGGATACGCAGTATTTT.

This chain joins TRBV6-4 and TRBJ2-2, with a tentative D call TRBD1 (5 bases). V was pared by 6 bases and J by 0 bases, with 14 bases between. Germline V gene sequence: CDR1 MRHNA, CDR2 SNTAGT. CDR3 size: 16 residues. The CDR3 coding sequence is TGTGCCAGCAGGATAAGTTCCAGGGCGAACACCGGGGAGCTGTTTTTT. It is translated as CASRISSRANTGELFF.

In the case of this clone: This sample includes further DNA sequences coding for the same CDR3. The chain joins TRBV2 to TRBJ1-2; D uncertain. Deletions cut 3 bases from V and 0 bases from J, with 8 bases between. The length of the CDR3 is 14 residues. Germline CDR1 SNHLY, CDR2 FYNNEI. The CDR3 DNA sequence: TGTGCCAGCAGTGAGAGAGGGCCTAACTATGGCTACACCTTC. Translating gives CASSERGPNYGYTF.

This clone turned up a few times. The chain combines TRBV7-6 with TRBJ2-7; D perhaps matches TRBD2 (6 bases). The CDR3 covers 15 residues. CDR1 and CDR2 from the germline V gene are SGHVS and FNYEAQ. V was shortened by 3 bases and J by 3 bases, with 15 bases between the two germline ends. The DNA of the CDR3 is TGTGCCAGCAGCTTCAGGGACTGGGGACTCTACGAGCAGTACTTC. Translation gives CASSFRDWGLYEQYF.

The sample holds one count of this clone. The V call is TRBV7-9, the J call TRBJ2-5; a weak D match, TRBD1 (5 bases). The tail of the sequence fits TRBJ2-7 better, so the J call may be wrong. CDR3 length: 13 amino acids. Germline CDR1 SEHNR, CDR2 FQNEAQ (reference sequence). The chain's CDR3 is CASSLKGFDEQYF. DNA for the CDR3: TGTGCCAGCAGCTTAAAGGGGTTCGACGAGCAGTACTTC.

The rearrangement joins TRBV9 to TRBJ2-1; 11 bases are shared with TRBD1. There are 15 residues in the CDR3. The V and J ends lost 4 bases and 7 bases, in that order; junction bases with no gene match: 7. In germline, CDR1 is SGDLS, CDR2 YYNGEE. The CDR3 bases are TGTGCCAGCAGCAGTCGGACAGGGGGCAGGAATGAGCAGTTCTTC. Its translation: CASSSRTGGRNEQFF.

This rearrangement joins TRBV6-1 to TRBJ2-5, with D possibly TRBD1 on 6 matching bases. Trimming removed 2 bases at V and 7 bases at J, with 23 bases between. The CDR3 spans 17 residues. In germline, CDR1 is MNHNS, CDR2 SASEGT. The CDR3 region has the DNA TGTGCCAGCAGTGAATGGCCCGGGCCGACAGGTTTGGTGACCCAGTACTTC. Protein product: CASSEWPGPTGLVTQYF.

J is TRBJ2-5 and V is TRBV6-1, with D unclear. V dropped 2 bases and J dropped 5 bases, with 6 bases sitting between them. The CDR3 spans 12 residues. Germline V lookup: CDR1 MNHNS, CDR2 SASEGT. CDR3 sequence (DNA): TGTGCCAGCAGTGAATACGGGGAGACCCAGTACTTC. Encoded protein: CASSEYGETQYF.

The rearrangement links TRBV29-1 to TRBJ1-2, with D possibly being TRBD1 (6 bases). CDR1 is SQVTM and CDR2 is ANQGSEA in the germline V gene. The CDR3 runs to 14 residues. Trimming removed 0 bases at V and 2 bases at J, with 10 bases between. This chain's CDR3 is CSVEDRGTNYGYTF. The CDR3 DNA reads TGCAGCGTTGAAGATCGTGGGACAAACTATGGCTACACCTTC. The variable domain in full, completed from reference TRBV29-1 and TRBJ1-2, reads SAVISQKPSRDICQRGTSLTIQCQVDSQVTMMFWYRQQPGQSLTLIATANQGSEATYESGFVIDKFPISRPNLTFSTLTVSNMSPEDSSIYLCSVEDRGTNYGYTFGSGTRLTVV.

The chain uses TRBV7-8 and TRBJ2-5; D may be TRBD2 (7 bases). The end of the DNA fits TRBJ2-7 better, so the J call may be wrong. Germline lookup yields CDR1 SGHVS and CDR2 FQNEAQ. This CDR3 contains 16 residues. CDR3 protein: CASSFDLGGGFYEQYF. CDR3 coding DNA: TGTGCCAGCAGCTTCGACCTAGGGGGAGGGTTCTACGAGCAGTACTTC.

In nucleotides, the CDR3 is TGTGCCAGCAGTGCACGGATAGAACAGGGGTACAATGAGCAGTTCTTC. Encoded protein: CASSARIEQGYNEQFF. This chain links TRBV6-1 with TRBJ2-1, with TRBD1 matching over 7 bases. The CDR3 has 16 residues. The V and J ends lost 4 bases and 4 bases, in that order; junction bases with no gene match: 10. CDR1 and CDR2 (germline): MNHNS, SASEGT.

This clone is termed hyperexpanded. The CDR3 here is CASSLAPGQGSVSYEQYF. The CDR3 nucleotides read TGTGCCAGCAGCTTAGCGCCGGGACAGGGGTCGGTCTCCTACGAGCAGTACTTC. The chain is built from TRBV7-2 and TRBJ2-7; TRBD1 agrees at 10 bases. There are 18 residues in the CDR3. The junction had 8 bases not matched to a gene; V was cut back by 0 bases and J by 0 bases. Per germline, CDR1 SGHTA and CDR2 FQGNSA.

The chain employs TRBV7-2 and TRBJ2-5, with D unresolved. The DNA end lines up better with TRBJ2-7; the J call may be wrong. Germline loops: CDR1 SGHTA, CDR2 FQGNSA. The CDR3 contains 12 residues. CDR3 sequence (DNA): TGTGCCAGCAGCTTAGATCCCTACGAGCAGTACTTC. The encoded protein is CASSLDPYEQYF.

This clone was found once. The V gene is TRBV9, the J gene TRBJ2-3, with TRBD2 as a possible D gene (6 bases). CDR1 is SGDLS and CDR2 is YYNGEE in the germline V gene. This CDR3 is built from 14 residues. Trimming stripped 3 bases from V and 4 bases from J, with 12 bases between. The CDR3 sequence: CASSGREDADTQYF. In DNA, the CDR3 is TGTGCCAGCAGCGGAAGGGAGGATGCAGATACGCAGTATTTT. The whole variable domain, remainder taken from reference TRBV9 and TRBJ2-3, is DSGVTQTPKHLITATGQRVTLRCSPRSGDLSVYWYQQSLDQGLQFLIQYYNGEERAKGNILERFSAQQFPDLHSELNLSSLELGDSALYFCASSGREDADTQYFGPGTRLTVL.

The chain combines TRBV7-6 with TRBJ2-3, with 8 positions matching TRBD2. The CDR3 is made up of 16 amino acids. Germline V gene lookup returns CDR1 SGHVS and CDR2 FNYEAQ. Trimming took 2 bases from V and 0 from J; bases not matched to a gene: 4. The CDR3 DNA is TGTGCCAGCAGCTTATCGGGGGGGGGTAGCACAGATACGCAGTATTTT. It is translated as CASSLSGGGSTDTQYF.

The chain carries TRBV5-1 and TRBJ2-7; D is perhaps TRBD1 (6 bases). Trimming stripped 1 base from V and 0 bases from J, with 14 bases between. Germline loops: CDR1 SGHRS, CDR2 YFSETQ. This CDR3 comprises 16 residues. The CDR3 is CASSLWGPGSSYEQYF. CDR3 nucleotides: TGCGCCAGCAGCTTGTGGGGGCCGGGGAGCTCCTACGAGCAGTACTTC.

The gene calls are TRBV7-2 and TRBJ2-3; D might be TRBD2 (7 bases). The CDR3 sequence is 15 residues long. V dropped 1 base and J dropped 2 bases, with 10 bases sitting between them. The germline CDR1 and CDR2 sequences are SGHTA and FQGNSA. The CDR3 loop reads CASSLGGGPTDTQYF. The CDR3 DNA follows: TGTGCCAGCAGCTTAGGGGGGGGGCCCACAGATACGCAGTATTTT.

The rearrangement joins TRBV29-1 to TRBJ2-1; 13 positions agree with TRBD2. In germline, CDR1 is SQVTM, CDR2 ANQGSEA. There are 13 residues in the CDR3. V lost 6 bases, J lost 5 bases, and 1 base stayed unmatched. As DNA, the CDR3 is TGCAGCGTCGGACTAGCGGGAGACAATGAGCAGTTCTTC. This gives the protein CSVGLAGDNEQFF.

This sequence joins TRBV2 and TRBJ1-1, with TRBD1 identical over 8 bases. CDR1 is SNHLY, CDR2 FYNNEI, per germline. Losses at the gene ends were 2 bases for V and 0 bases for J; bases not matched to a gene: 5. This CDR3 comprises 16 residues. CDR3 DNA: TGTGCCAGCAGTGAACCTTTGGACAGGGTGAACACTGAAGCTTTCTTT. Translated, it gives CASSEPLDRVNTEAFF.

The chain employs TRBV7-6 and TRBJ1-4, with D maybe TRBD1 (5 bases). CDR1 is SGHVS and CDR2 is FNYEAQ in the germline V gene. The CDR3 is 15 residues long. V was clipped by 1 base and J by 4 bases, with 10 bases between them. The CDR3 sequence: CASSLEGLSNEKLFF. CDR3 DNA sequence: TGTGCCAGCAGCTTAGAGGGACTGAGTAATGAAAAACTGTTTTTT.